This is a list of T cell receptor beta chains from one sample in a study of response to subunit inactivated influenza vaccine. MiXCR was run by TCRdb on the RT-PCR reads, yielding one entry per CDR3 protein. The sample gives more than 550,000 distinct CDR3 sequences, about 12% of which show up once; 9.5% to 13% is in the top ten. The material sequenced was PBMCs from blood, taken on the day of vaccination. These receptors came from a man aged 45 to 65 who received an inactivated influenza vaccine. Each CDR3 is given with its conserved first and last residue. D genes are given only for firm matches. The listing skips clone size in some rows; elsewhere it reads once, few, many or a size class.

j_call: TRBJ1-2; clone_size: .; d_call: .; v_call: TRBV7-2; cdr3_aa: CASSSQGQSTYGYTF; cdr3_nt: TGTGCCAGCAGCTCCCAAGGACAGTCTACTTATGGCTACACCTTC
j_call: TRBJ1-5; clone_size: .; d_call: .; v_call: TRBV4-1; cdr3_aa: CASSQEVGTAQHF; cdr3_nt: TGCGCCAGCAGCCAAGAAGTTGGGACGGCCCAGCATTTT
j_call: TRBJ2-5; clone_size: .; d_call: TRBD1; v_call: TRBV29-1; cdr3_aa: CSVGLGTGFQETQYF; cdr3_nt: TGCAGCGTTGGGCTTGGGACAGGGTTTCAAGAGACCCAGTACTTC
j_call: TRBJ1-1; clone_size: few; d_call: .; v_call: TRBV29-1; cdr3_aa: CSVDSGSEAFF; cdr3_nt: TGCAGCGTTGATTCGGGGTCTGAAGCTTTCTTT
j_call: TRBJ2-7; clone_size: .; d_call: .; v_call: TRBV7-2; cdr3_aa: CASSLVYGSHEQYF; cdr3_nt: TGTGCCAGCAGCTTAGTATACGGGAGCCACGAGCAGTACTTC
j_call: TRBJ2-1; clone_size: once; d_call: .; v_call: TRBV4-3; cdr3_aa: CASSQEWDSALNEQFF; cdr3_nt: TGCGCCAGCAGCCAAGAGTGGGACTCCGCTTTGAATGAGCAGTTCTTC
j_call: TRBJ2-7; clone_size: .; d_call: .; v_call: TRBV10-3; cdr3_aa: CAISESATYEQYF; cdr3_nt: TGTGCCATCAGTGAGTCAGCCACCTACGAGCAGTACTTC
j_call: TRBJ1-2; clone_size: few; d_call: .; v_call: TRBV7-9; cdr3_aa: CASSLGQADGYTF; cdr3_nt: TGTGCCAGCAGCTTAGGCCAGGCAGATGGCTACACCTTC
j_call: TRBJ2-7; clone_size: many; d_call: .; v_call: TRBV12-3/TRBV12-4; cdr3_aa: CASRSSGTQYEQYF; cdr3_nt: TGTGCCAGCAGGTCCTCCGGGACACAGTACGAGCAGTACTTC
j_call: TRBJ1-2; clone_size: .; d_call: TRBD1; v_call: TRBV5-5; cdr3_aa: CASSPGQNTVYGYTF; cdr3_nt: TGTGCCAGCAGCCCGGGACAGAACACCGTATATGGCTACACCTTC
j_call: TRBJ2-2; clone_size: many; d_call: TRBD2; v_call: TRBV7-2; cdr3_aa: CASSETGLAEIGMFF; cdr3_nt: TGTGCCAGCAGCGAAACGGGACTAGCGGAAATCGGAATGTTTTTT